The source of this T cell receptor beta chain is a study of regulatory T cells in long-lasting Graves disease (dated by TCRdb to the early 2020s). Looking at the study overall: To count as having persistent Graves' disease, a patient had to have received antithyroid drug treatment for over 5 years with TSH receptor autoantibodies remaining persistently positive. Patients with persistent Graves' disease were compared with patients with newly diagnosed Graves' disease using TCR sequencing and RNA sequencing of peripheral blood. The study was conducted in China and was registered as a clinical trial. A total of approximately 35 samples underwent TCR sequencing: around 13 from persistent and roughly 20 from newly diagnosed Graves' disease patients. On average, persistent Graves' disease patients in the clinical cohort had been on antithyroid drugs for roughly 11 years.

With regard to this clonotype: It lacks a known antigen. Base qualities are not at hand, and no much larger clone is one base apart.

Study-wide findings and limitations: Compared with newly diagnosed patients, patients with persistent Graves' disease had lower TCR Shannon entropy and fewer highly expanded clones, which suggests clonal expansion. Peripheral blood alone was examined, since thyroid tissue, which constituted the primary lesion, could not be accessed. Preferential use of TRBV28, TRBJ1-2 and TRBJ2-5 was observed in persistent disease, whereas TRBV20-1 and TRBJ2-1 were favored in newly diagnosed disease. Persistent patients shared more public clonotypes among themselves (around 2,700) than newly diagnosed patients did (more than 950). Sequencing and analysis were restricted to the TCR beta chain. As a limitation, the authors acknowledged that the small sample size may reduce accuracy.

Library prep was done by multiplex PCR. Sequencing instrument: Illumina HiSeq 4000. iRepertoire HTBI primers and Arm-PCR amplification of CDR3 regions were used to construct TCR beta libraries. Before sequencing, the PCR products went through gel purification. As for the original processing: Gene usage analysis of CDR3 amino acid clonotypes used the 60 to 80 TRBV and about 14 TRBJ segments found across samples. COPE and FqMerger were used to merge filtered high-quality paired reads into contigs. BLAST was used to align contigs to the IMGT TRBV, TRBD and TRBJ reference genes, and CDR3 was defined following IMGT. Any clonotype with a frequency above 0.1% was classified as a highly expanded clone. Shannon entropy was used to measure repertoire diversity, and the Gini coefficient was used to measure V-J evenness. Public clonotypes were defined as clonotypes shared by more than one individual. Using fastp at Q25 and MiXCR, TCRdb reprocessed the public reads and kept productive beta chains. Rows are unified per CDR3 protein, each entry keeping the most common DNA and genes. What appears here as the V and J calls and clone size reflects TCRdb's work, not the paper's. This sample lists more than 650,000 distinct CDR3 sequences; about 30% were detected once. The top ten constitute about two fifths of the sample.

Trimming takes 0 bases off V and 4 bases off J; junction bases not matched to a gene: 1. Its CDR3 holds 14 amino acids, cysteine through phenylalanine. Only the CDR3 portion is preserved as DNA: 42 bases, with reading frame beginning at the first base. Reading the germline V gene gives CDR1 SGHAT and CDR2 FQNNGV. This specimen's time point label, per the study, means: persistent/refractory GD, antithyroid drugs over 5 years with positive TRAb. RNA was extracted from PBMCs in TRIzol for both TCR sequencing and RNA sequencing. The diagnosis of Graves' disease followed American Thyroid Association guidelines. Recruitment of patients was carried out at an endocrinology department in Xi'an, China. Each patient gave roughly 8.4 milliliters of peripheral blood, collected in an EDTA anticoagulant tube. Ficoll Paque Plus density gradient separation was used to isolate PBMCs, and no further T cell sorting was done. An Agilent 2100 Bioanalyzer and agarose gel were used to check RNA quality, and a NanoDrop 2000 was used to measure RNA concentration.

The receptor's source is a female donor with Graves disease. Recombination joined TRBV11-2 with TRBJ2-5, with 8 middle bases fitting TRBD2. The specimen was peripheral blood mononuclear cells (PBMCs), collected when the disease was refractory, from a patient treated with antithyroid drugs. The nucleotide sequence reads TGTGCCAGCAGCTTAGATACTAGCGGAGAGACCCAGTACTTC. This sequence encodes CASSLDTSGETQYF. With the rest looked up from the reference TRBV11-2 and TRBJ2-5 genes rather than sequenced, the full variable domain is EAGVAQSPRYKIIEKRQSVAFWCNPISGHATLYWYQQILGQGPKLLIQFQNNGVVDDSQLPKDRFSAERLKGVDSTLKIQPAKLEDSAVYLCASSLDTSGETQYFGPGTRLLVL.